The 5 T cell receptor beta chains below all came from one sample that was sequenced in a study of cytomegalovirus exposure and HLA in healthy donors (dated by TCRdb to about 2017). Library creation used the immunoSEQ multiplex PCR assay. For the multiplex PCR, a mixture combining 60 forward primers for TCR Vbeta segments and 13 reverse primers for TCR Jbeta segments was used. This is the immuneACCESS table as TCRdb keeps it, with only in-frame sequences that have V and J called. A part of the clones is gone; compared with another copy, unresolved V genes explain less than half, and the rest is unexplained. The sample table shows about 170,000 clones, and 62% are seen once. The ten largest clones add up to 2.5% to 3% of the sample. The source material was PBMCs. The receptors were sampled from a middle-aged man in good health and CMV-seronegative.

The gene calls are TRBV2 and TRBJ2-4; a possible D gene is TRBD2 (6 bases). Germline V gene sequence: CDR1 SNHLY, CDR2 FYNNEI. The CDR3 has 16 residues. Trimming stripped 7 bases from V and 0 bases from J, with 16 bases between. The CDR3 nucleotides read TGTGCCAGCACCCTTAGCGGACTCCTAGCCAAAAACATTCAGTACTTC. As protein: CASTLSGLLAKNIQYF.

The table lists this clone with a few counts. The gene calls are TRBV27 and TRBJ2-7, with 11 bases fitting TRBD1. With V trimmed by 0 bases and J by 3 bases, 1 base remained unmatched. This CDR3 comprises 15 residues. The V gene's germline CDR1 is MNHEY and CDR2 SMNVEV (reference sequence). The DNA for the CDR3 is TGTGCCAGCAGTTTATCGGGGACAGGGGGCTACGAGCAGTACTTC. Translating it yields CASSLSGTGGYEQYF.

At least ten counts were recorded for this clone. This rearrangement joins TRBV6-1 to TRBJ1-1, with 8 nucleotides matching TRBD1. Per germline, CDR1 MNHNS and CDR2 SASEGT. J gave up 4 bases and V 4 bases, and 5 bases lay outside the gene matches. The CDR3 loop spans 14 amino acids. CDR3 residues: CASSGRTGSTEAFF. CDR3 in DNA: TGTGCCAGCAGTGGCCGGACAGGGAGCACTGAAGCTTTCTTT.

This clone appeared many times. This sequence joins TRBV6-1 and TRBJ1-1; D gene unclear. V lost 4 bases and J lost 3, with 9 bases in between. This CDR3 has 13 amino acids. The V gene's germline CDR1 is MNHNS and CDR2 SASEGT. The CDR3 DNA reads TGTGCCAGCAGTGGGAGGTCGGACACTGAAGCTTTCTTT. Its protein is CASSGRSDTEAFF.

The chain is built from TRBV7-9 and TRBJ1-3; 8 bases are a match to TRBD1. V dropped 5 bases and J dropped 4; count of bases not matched to a gene: 10. The germline V gene encodes CDR1 SEHNR and CDR2 FQNEAQ (reference sequence). The CDR3 has 16 amino acids. The DNA for the CDR3 is TGTGCCAGCAGCACCAACCGACAGGGGACAGGAAACACCATATATTTT. Protein: CASSTNRQGTGNTIYF.